One sample yielded the 8 T cell receptor beta chains listed below, sequenced in a study of graft-versus-host responses after intestinal transplantation. Using immunoSEQ multiplex PCR, the repertoire was profiled, and TCRdb retains in-frame clones only, with some absent. Of about 29,000 clones in the sample, 85% to 95% were seen once. Sequencing used PBMCs, obtained 66 days after intestinal transplant. These receptors came from a human patient who received an intestinal transplant, so some T cells may come from the graft donor.

J is TRBJ1-2 and V is TRBV15; the D gene is possibly TRBD1 (5 bases). V dropped 4 bases and J dropped 6 bases, with 27 bases sitting between them. CDR3 length: 18 amino acids. Germline V lookup: CDR1 LNHNV, CDR2 YYDKDF (reference sequence). Here the CDR3 DNA reads TGTGCCACCAGCACACGACGAATTAGGTCAGGGCAGCACAATGGCTACACCTTC. It encodes CATSTRRIRSGQHNGYTF.

V gene TRBV7-9 combines with J gene TRBJ2-5; 8 nucleotides agree with TRBD1. CDR1 SEHNR and CDR2 FQNEAQ come from the germline V gene (reference sequence). V was pared by 2 bases and J by 3 bases, with 8 bases of the junction left unmatched. The CDR3 consists of 16 residues. The CDR3 sequence: CASSLPRGQEKETQYF. The CDR3 DNA follows: TGTGCCAGCAGCTTACCCCGGGGACAGGAGAAAGAGACCCAGTACTTC.

This sequence joins TRBV19 and TRBJ2-4, with 8 nucleotides matching TRBD2. J lost 4 bases, V lost 5 bases, and 7 bases had no gene match. CDR1 and CDR2 from the germline V gene are LNHDA and SQIVND (reference sequence). The CDR3 covers 15 residues. This CDR3 is CASSLGLGLKNIQYF. The CDR3 bases are TGTGCCAGTAGTTTGGGACTAGGGCTGAAAAACATTCAGTACTTC.

As to this clone: A junction boundary mismatches the germline segment, possibly from a read error. This CDR3 is CASNPGRPSYGQYF. The DNA for the CDR3 is TGTGCCAGTAATCCCGGGCGTCCTTCCTACGGGCAGTACTTC. The rearrangement joins TRBV19 to TRBJ2-7; D ambiguous. Germline V lookup: CDR1 LNHDA, CDR2 SQIVND (reference sequence). This CDR3 is built from 14 residues.

V and J are TRBV4-1 and TRBJ1-2; D is uncertain. Trimming removed 0 bases at V and 4 bases at J, with 3 bases between. The CDR3 covers 12 residues. Germline V gene sequence: CDR1 MGHRA, CDR2 YSYEKL. Written as DNA, the CDR3 is TGCGCCAGCAGCCAAGATCTCTATGGCTACACCTTC. It translates to CASSQDLYGYTF.

V gene TRBV19 combines with J gene TRBJ2-2; D call uncertain. CDR3 length: 13 amino acids. CDR1 is LNHDA and CDR2 is SQIVND in the germline V gene (reference sequence). The V end lost 9 bases, the J end lost 2 bases, and 10 bases lay between the germline ends. The CDR3 DNA is TGTGCCAGCCAGCAGTTTAACACCGGGGAGCTGTTTTTT. Its protein is CASQQFNTGELFF.

V usage is TRBV4-3 and J usage is TRBJ2-3; D is uncertain. The germline V gene has CDR1 LGHNA and CDR2 YSLEER. The CDR3 is 12 amino acids. V was trimmed by 3 bases and J by 6 bases, leaving 7 bases between them. The CDR3 DNA reads TGCGCCAGCAGCCACATCCGGGATACGCAGTATTTT. Its translation is CASSHIRDTQYF.

J is TRBJ2-7 and V is TRBV7-9; TRBD2 aligns across 8 bases. The CDR3 totals 18 residues. Germline V gene data show CDR1 as SEHNR and CDR2 as FQNEAQ (reference sequence). V lost 5 bases to trimming and J lost 1 base; unmatched junction nucleotides: 16. For the CDR3, the DNA is TGTGCCAGCAGCCCAGTGGCGGGAGGAACGATCGCTTCCTACGAGCAGTACTTC. This codes for CASSPVAGGTIASYEQYF.